Listed below are T cell receptor beta chains from one sample, sequenced in a study of PD-L1 blockade in urothelial cancer. Generated by immunoSEQ multiplex PCR, the TCRdb table keeps only in-frame clones and is missing some. The sample has roughly 90,000 clones, roughly 90% seen once; the top ten hold over 8.5%. The specimen comprised PBMCs, sampled around atezolizumab (anti-PD-L1) treatment. These receptor sequences come from a man between 60 and 75 years old with urothelial cancer. CDR3s include the opening cysteine and the closing phenylalanine or tryptophan. Each record gives: V gene, clone size, CDR3 length, J gene, D gene, CDR3 DNA, CDR3 protein. D genes are given only for firm matches. Size values are once, few and many counts, or a class for expanded clones, and some rows have none.

v_call: TRBV7-2; clone_size: -; cdr3_length: 14; j_call: TRBJ2-1; d_call: TRBD1; cdr3_nt: TGTGCCAGCATAGGGACAGCCTCTAACAATGAGCAGTTCTTC; cdr3_aa: CASIGTASNNEQFF
v_call: TRBV20-1; clone_size: -; cdr3_length: 10; j_call: TRBJ2-1; d_call: -; cdr3_nt: TGCAGTGCTCTCGGGAATGAGCAGTTCTTC; cdr3_aa: CSALGNEQFF
v_call: TRBV6-1; clone_size: -; cdr3_length: 15; j_call: TRBJ1-1; d_call: -; cdr3_nt: TGTGCCAGCAGGGAGGGCTACTCACTGAACACTGAAGCTTTCTTT; cdr3_aa: CASREGYSLNTEAFF
v_call: TRBV11-3; clone_size: -; cdr3_length: 14; j_call: TRBJ2-3; d_call: TRBD2; cdr3_nt: TGTGCCAGCAGCGCTAGGGGACTAGCAGATACGCAGTATTTT; cdr3_aa: CASSARGLADTQYF
v_call: TRBV4-2; clone_size: -; cdr3_length: 15; j_call: TRBJ1-2; d_call: -; cdr3_nt: TGTGCCAGCAGCCAAGATAGGGGTGAGAGTGGGGGCTACACCTTC; cdr3_aa: CASSQDRGESGGYTF
v_call: TRBV30; clone_size: -; cdr3_length: 15; j_call: TRBJ1-5; d_call: TRBD1; cdr3_nt: TGTGCCTGGAACCCAGGGGGAAATAGCAATCAGCCCCAGCATTTT; cdr3_aa: CAWNPGGNSNQPQHF
v_call: TRBV4-1; clone_size: once; cdr3_length: 15; j_call: TRBJ1-4; d_call: -; cdr3_nt: TGCGCCAGCAGCCAGCCGGGTGGTACTAATGAAAAACTGTTTTTT; cdr3_aa: CASSQPGGTNEKLFF
v_call: TRBV11-1; clone_size: once; cdr3_length: 13; j_call: TRBJ2-7; d_call: -; cdr3_nt: TGTGCCAGCAGCGCCGGGTCGACCTACGAGCAGTACTTC; cdr3_aa: CASSAGSTYEQYF
v_call: TRBV5-8; clone_size: -; cdr3_length: 16; j_call: TRBJ2-2; d_call: TRBD2; cdr3_nt: TGTGCCCAACTACAGATGCCGCGGGGGGGGACCGGGGAGCTGTTTTTT; cdr3_aa: CAQLQMPRGGTGELFF
v_call: TRBV13; clone_size: -; cdr3_length: 15; j_call: TRBJ1-2; d_call: TRBD1; cdr3_nt: TGTGCCAGCAGCTTAACCCAGGGGGCGACGCATGGCTACACCTTC; cdr3_aa: CASSLTQGATHGYTF
v_call: TRBV7-2; clone_size: -; cdr3_length: 14; j_call: TRBJ2-7; d_call: -; cdr3_nt: TGTGCCAGCAGCTTCGGTGGTTCCGCCTACGAGCAGTACTTC; cdr3_aa: CASSFGGSAYEQYF
v_call: TRBV19; clone_size: -; cdr3_length: 15; j_call: TRBJ1-6; d_call: -; cdr3_nt: TGTGCCAGTAGTCTGCTGAGCTCCTATAATTCACCCCTCCACTTT; cdr3_aa: CASSLLSSYNSPLHF
v_call: TRBV6-1; clone_size: -; cdr3_length: 18; j_call: TRBJ2-4; d_call: TRBD1; cdr3_nt: TGTGCCAGCAGTGTTCGGGACAGGGATTATCTAGCCAAAAACATTCAGTACTTC; cdr3_aa: CASSVRDRDYLAKNIQYF
v_call: TRBV7-8; clone_size: once; cdr3_length: 17; j_call: TRBJ1-1; d_call: -; cdr3_nt: TGTGCCAGCAGCTTACTTTACCAGGCAAGGATGAACACTGAAGCTTTCTTT; cdr3_aa: CASSLLYQARMNTEAFF
v_call: TRBV30; clone_size: -; cdr3_length: 14; j_call: TRBJ1-4; d_call: TRBD1; cdr3_nt: TGTGCCTGGTCCGCGGGGGACAGGGCCGAAAAACTGTTTTTT; cdr3_aa: CAWSAGDRAEKLFF
v_call: TRBV27; clone_size: -; cdr3_length: 15; j_call: TRBJ1-5; d_call: -; cdr3_nt: TGTGCCAGCAGCTCGGGACTTCGAGGCAATCAGCCCCAGCATTTT; cdr3_aa: CASSSGLRGNQPQHF
v_call: TRBV4-1; clone_size: -; cdr3_length: 15; j_call: TRBJ2-3; d_call: TRBD2; cdr3_nt: TGCGCCAGCAGCCAAGCGGGGGGGCAGCAAGATACGCAGTATTTT; cdr3_aa: CASSQAGGQQDTQYF
v_call: TRBV11-2; clone_size: -; cdr3_length: 14; j_call: TRBJ2-1; d_call: -; cdr3_nt: TGTGCCAGCAGCTCCGTGAGCTCCTACAATGAGCAGTTCTTC; cdr3_aa: CASSSVSSYNEQFF
v_call: TRBV7-2; clone_size: -; cdr3_length: 14; j_call: TRBJ1-2; d_call: -; cdr3_nt: TGTGCCAGCAGCTTAGAGGTACAGGGCTATGGCTACACCTTC; cdr3_aa: CASSLEVQGYGYTF
v_call: TRBV9; clone_size: -; cdr3_length: 16; j_call: TRBJ1-6; d_call: TRBD1; cdr3_nt: TGTGCCAGCAGCGTGGAAATACAGGGGGCAGGGTCACCCCTCCACTTT; cdr3_aa: CASSVEIQGAGSPLHF
v_call: TRBV7-2; clone_size: once; cdr3_length: 11; j_call: TRBJ2-5; d_call: -; cdr3_nt: TGTGCCAGCAGCCCCCGGGAGACCCAGTACTTC; cdr3_aa: CASSPRETQYF
v_call: TRBV2; clone_size: few; cdr3_length: 12; j_call: TRBJ2-7; d_call: -; cdr3_nt: TGTGCCAGCGGGGGCTCCGGGCGGGAGCAGTACTTC; cdr3_aa: CASGGSGREQYF
v_call: TRBV6-5; clone_size: -; cdr3_length: 14; j_call: TRBJ2-3; d_call: -; cdr3_nt: TGTGCCAGCAGGGGGACATCTAGCACAGATACGCAGTATTTT; cdr3_aa: CASRGTSSTDTQYF
v_call: TRBV6-1; clone_size: -; cdr3_length: 14; j_call: TRBJ2-1; d_call: TRBD1; cdr3_nt: TGTGCCAGCGGGCAGACAGGGTCCTACAATGAGCAGTTCTTC; cdr3_aa: CASGQTGSYNEQFF
v_call: TRBV6-5; clone_size: -; cdr3_length: 14; j_call: TRBJ2-1; d_call: -; cdr3_nt: TGTGCCAGCAGTTACTCTAACTTACACAATGAGCAGTTCTTC; cdr3_aa: CASSYSNLHNEQFF
v_call: TRBV6-5; clone_size: -; cdr3_length: 14; j_call: TRBJ2-7; d_call: -; cdr3_nt: TGTGCCAGCAGTTACTCGATTCGGGGTAGCGAGCAGTACTTC; cdr3_aa: CASSYSIRGSEQYF
v_call: TRBV5-1; clone_size: -; cdr3_length: 15; j_call: TRBJ2-7; d_call: -; cdr3_nt: TGCGCCAGCAGCTTGGAGGGAGGTGGATCCTACGAGCAGTACTTC; cdr3_aa: CASSLEGGGSYEQYF
v_call: TRBV4-3; clone_size: -; cdr3_length: 16; j_call: TRBJ2-7; d_call: TRBD2; cdr3_nt: TGCGCCAGCAGCCACCGCAGGTGGTGGACTAGCGGGAGGGGGTACTTC; cdr3_aa: CASSHRRWWTSGRGYF
v_call: TRBV5-8; clone_size: few; cdr3_length: 14; j_call: TRBJ2-7; d_call: TRBD2; cdr3_nt: TGTGCCAGCAGCTTGGTTAGCGGGAGGGAAGAGCAGTACTTC; cdr3_aa: CASSLVSGREEQYF
v_call: TRBV7-8; clone_size: -; cdr3_length: 14; j_call: TRBJ2-3; d_call: -; cdr3_nt: TGTGCCAGCAGCTTAGCGGGAGGCACAGATACGCAGTATTTT; cdr3_aa: CASSLAGGTDTQYF
v_call: TRBV4-1; clone_size: -; cdr3_length: 16; j_call: TRBJ2-1; d_call: TRBD2; cdr3_nt: TGCGCCAGCAGCGTCACTAGCGGAACCACCTACAATGAGCAGTTCTTC; cdr3_aa: CASSVTSGTTYNEQFF
v_call: TRBV19; clone_size: -; cdr3_length: 14; j_call: TRBJ2-3; d_call: TRBD1; cdr3_nt: TGTGCCAGTACTACGGGACAGTCAGCAGATACGCAGTATTTT; cdr3_aa: CASTTGQSADTQYF
v_call: TRBV7-2; clone_size: -; cdr3_length: 13; j_call: TRBJ1-6; d_call: -; cdr3_nt: TGTGCCAGCAGCTTAGCAGGGGTCTCACCCCTCCACTTT; cdr3_aa: CASSLAGVSPLHF
v_call: TRBV27; clone_size: -; cdr3_length: 17; j_call: TRBJ2-1; d_call: -; cdr3_nt: TGTGCCAGCAGTCCAAGCGATCGGGGTAGCTCCTACAATGAGCAGTTCTTC; cdr3_aa: CASSPSDRGSSYNEQFF
v_call: TRBV7-2; clone_size: -; cdr3_length: 14; j_call: TRBJ2-7; d_call: -; cdr3_nt: TGTGCCAGCAGCTTAAGCATGACGACGGGCGAGCAGTACTTC; cdr3_aa: CASSLSMTTGEQYF
v_call: TRBV29-1; clone_size: -; cdr3_length: 14; j_call: TRBJ2-7; d_call: TRBD2; cdr3_nt: TGCAGCGTAAGCGGCGGTAGCGGGAGTTACGAGCAGTACTTC; cdr3_aa: CSVSGGSGSYEQYF
v_call: TRBV7-9; clone_size: -; cdr3_length: 14; j_call: TRBJ1-6; d_call: -; cdr3_nt: TGTGCCAGCAGCTATCAGGGGACAAGTTCACCCCTCCACTTT; cdr3_aa: CASSYQGTSSPLHF
v_call: TRBV9; clone_size: once; cdr3_length: 14; j_call: TRBJ2-7; d_call: -; cdr3_nt: TGTGCCAGCAGCGTCGGCAGGGTCCCCCACGAGCAGTACTTC; cdr3_aa: CASSVGRVPHEQYF
v_call: TRBV2; clone_size: -; cdr3_length: 16; j_call: TRBJ2-5; d_call: TRBD2; cdr3_nt: TGTGCCAGCGAGACTAGCGGGAGGGCCCATCGGGAGACCCAGTACTTC; cdr3_aa: CASETSGRAHRETQYF
v_call: TRBV10-1; clone_size: -; cdr3_length: 16; j_call: TRBJ2-7; d_call: TRBD2; cdr3_nt: TGCGCCAGCATGATCCGACTAGCGGGAGACAACTACGAGCAGTACTTC; cdr3_aa: CASMIRLAGDNYEQYF
v_call: TRBV15; clone_size: -; cdr3_length: 17; j_call: TRBJ2-3; d_call: -; cdr3_nt: TGTGCCACCAGCTGGGGGCGGGGAGGGGGGTCCACAGATACGCAGTATTTT; cdr3_aa: CATSWGRGGGSTDTQYF
v_call: TRBV9; clone_size: -; cdr3_length: 16; j_call: TRBJ2-1; d_call: TRBD2; cdr3_nt: TGTGCCAGCAGCGTAGACAGTAGCGGGGGTAACAATGAGCAGTTCTTC; cdr3_aa: CASSVDSSGGNNEQFF
v_call: TRBV19; clone_size: -; cdr3_length: 13; j_call: TRBJ1-4; d_call: -; cdr3_nt: TGTGCCAGTAGTTGGACATCTAATGAAAAACTGTTTTTT; cdr3_aa: CASSWTSNEKLFF
v_call: TRBV14; clone_size: -; cdr3_length: 15; j_call: TRBJ1-3; d_call: -; cdr3_nt: TGTGCCAGCAGCCGGCAGGGTGTCTCTGGAAACACCATATATTTT; cdr3_aa: CASSRQGVSGNTIYF
v_call: TRBV7-3; clone_size: -; cdr3_length: 14; j_call: TRBJ2-3; d_call: TRBD1; cdr3_nt: TGTGCCAGCAGCTTCGGGACAGGTGGGGATACGCAGTATTTT; cdr3_aa: CASSFGTGGDTQYF
v_call: TRBV4-1; clone_size: -; cdr3_length: 15; j_call: TRBJ2-4; d_call: -; cdr3_nt: TGCGCCAGCAGCCAAGACGGGGTGGCCAAAAACATTCAGTACTTC; cdr3_aa: CASSQDGVAKNIQYF
v_call: TRBV7-3; clone_size: once; cdr3_length: 14; j_call: TRBJ1-1; d_call: TRBD1; cdr3_nt: TGTGCCAGCAGCCCCGCCGGGACAGGGGGAGAAGCTTTCTTT; cdr3_aa: CASSPAGTGGEAFF
v_call: TRBV30; clone_size: few; cdr3_length: 13; j_call: TRBJ2-6; d_call: -; cdr3_nt: TGTGCCCAGCAGGCCTCTGGGGCCAACGTCCTGACTTTC; cdr3_aa: CAQQASGANVLTF
v_call: TRBV11-3; clone_size: -; cdr3_length: 14; j_call: TRBJ2-5; d_call: TRBD1; cdr3_nt: TGTGCCAGCAGCTCCCAGGGGGCAAAGGAGACCCAGTACTTC; cdr3_aa: CASSSQGAKETQYF